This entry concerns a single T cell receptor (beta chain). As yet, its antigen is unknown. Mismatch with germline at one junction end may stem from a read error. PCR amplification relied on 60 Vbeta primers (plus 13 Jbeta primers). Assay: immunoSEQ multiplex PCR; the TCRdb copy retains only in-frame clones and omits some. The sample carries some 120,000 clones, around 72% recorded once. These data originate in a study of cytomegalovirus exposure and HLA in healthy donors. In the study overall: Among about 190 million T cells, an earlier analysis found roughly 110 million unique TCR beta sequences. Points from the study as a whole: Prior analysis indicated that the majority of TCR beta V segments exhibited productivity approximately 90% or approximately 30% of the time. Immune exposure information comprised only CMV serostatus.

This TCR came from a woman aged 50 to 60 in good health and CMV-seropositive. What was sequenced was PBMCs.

The CDR3 sequence: CASSLAAALAGEETQYF. In DNA form, the CDR3 reads TGTGCTAGCAGCTTAGCCGCGGCTCTAGCGGGTGAAGAGACCCAGTACTTC. The genes are TRBV7-7 and TRBJ2-5; TRBD2 agrees at 8 bases. CDR1 is SSHAT and CDR2 is FNYEAQ in the germline V gene (reference sequence). The CDR3 is made up of 17 amino acids. Based on the CDR3 plus reference TRBV7-7 and TRBJ2-5, the full variable domain is GAGVSQSPRYKVTKRGQDVTLRCDPISSHATLYWYQQALGQGPEFLTYFNYEAQPDKSGLPSDRFSAERPEGSISTLTIQRTEQRDSAMYRCASSLAAALAGEETQYFGPGTRLLVL.